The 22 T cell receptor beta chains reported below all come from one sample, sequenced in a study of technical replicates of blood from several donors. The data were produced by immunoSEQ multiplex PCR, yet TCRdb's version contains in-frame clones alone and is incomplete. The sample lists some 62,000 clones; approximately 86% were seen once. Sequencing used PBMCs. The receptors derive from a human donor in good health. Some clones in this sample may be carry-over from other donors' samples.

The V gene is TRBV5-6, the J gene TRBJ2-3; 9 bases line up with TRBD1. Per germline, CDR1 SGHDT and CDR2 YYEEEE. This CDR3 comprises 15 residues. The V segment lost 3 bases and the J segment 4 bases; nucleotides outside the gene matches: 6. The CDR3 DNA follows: TGTGCCAGCAGCTGGGGGACAGGGAAGGCAGATACGCAGTATTTT. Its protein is CASSWGTGKADTQYF.

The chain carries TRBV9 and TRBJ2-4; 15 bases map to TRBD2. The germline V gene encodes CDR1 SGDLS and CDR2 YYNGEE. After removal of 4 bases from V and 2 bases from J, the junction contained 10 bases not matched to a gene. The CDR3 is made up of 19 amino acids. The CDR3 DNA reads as TGTGCCAGCAGCCCCACGAGGACTAGCGGGAGGGCCTCCAAAAACATTCAGTACTTC. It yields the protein CASSPTRTSGRASKNIQYF.

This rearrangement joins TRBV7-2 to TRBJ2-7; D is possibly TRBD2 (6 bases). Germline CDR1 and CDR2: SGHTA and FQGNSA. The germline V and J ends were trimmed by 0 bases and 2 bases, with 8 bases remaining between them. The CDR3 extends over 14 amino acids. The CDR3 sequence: CASSLAGGAYEQYF. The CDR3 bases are TGTGCCAGCAGCTTAGCGGGGGGAGCCTACGAGCAGTACTTC.

DNA for the CDR3: TGTGCCAGCAGCTTCTCCGGGAAAAAAGATCAGCCCCAGCATTTT. Its protein is CASSFSGKKDQPQHF. The chain employs TRBV7-9 and TRBJ1-5; D gene ambiguous. The CDR3 covers 15 residues. Germline CDR1 is SEHNR and CDR2 is FQNEAQ (reference sequence). V lost 3 bases and J 5 bases, leaving 14 bases between the germline ends.

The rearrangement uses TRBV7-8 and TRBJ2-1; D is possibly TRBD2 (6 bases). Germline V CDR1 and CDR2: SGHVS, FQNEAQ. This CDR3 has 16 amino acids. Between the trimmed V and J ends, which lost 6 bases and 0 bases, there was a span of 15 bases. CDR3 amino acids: CASRTGRGGSYNEQFF. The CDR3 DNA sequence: TGTGCCAGCAGAACGGGGCGGGGTGGCTCCTACAATGAGCAGTTCTTC.

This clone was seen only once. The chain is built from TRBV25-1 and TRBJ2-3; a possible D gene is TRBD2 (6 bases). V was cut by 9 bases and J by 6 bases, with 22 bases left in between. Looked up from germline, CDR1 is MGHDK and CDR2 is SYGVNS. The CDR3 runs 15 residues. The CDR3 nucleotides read TGTGCCAGTAAGGCCCCGGGACGGGGGAGGGATACGCAGTATTTT. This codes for CASKAPGRGRDTQYF.

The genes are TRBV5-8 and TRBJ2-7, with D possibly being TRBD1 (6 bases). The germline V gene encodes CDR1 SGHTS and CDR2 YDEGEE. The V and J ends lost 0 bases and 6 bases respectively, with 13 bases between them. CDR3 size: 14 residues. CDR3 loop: CASSLGTAAGEQYF. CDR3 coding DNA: TGTGCCAGCAGCTTGGGGACAGCTGCGGGCGAGCAGTACTTC.

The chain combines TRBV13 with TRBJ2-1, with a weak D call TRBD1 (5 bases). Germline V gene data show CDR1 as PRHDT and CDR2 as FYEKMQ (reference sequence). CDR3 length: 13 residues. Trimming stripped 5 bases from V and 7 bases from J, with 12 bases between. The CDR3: CASSKDTLNEQFF. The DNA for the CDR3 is TGTGCCAGCAGCAAGGACACCTTGAATGAGCAGTTCTTC.

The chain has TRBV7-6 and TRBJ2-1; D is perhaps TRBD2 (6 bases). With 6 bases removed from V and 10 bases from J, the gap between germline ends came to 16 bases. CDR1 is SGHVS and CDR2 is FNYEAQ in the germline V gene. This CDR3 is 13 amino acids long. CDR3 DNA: TGTGCCAGCAGTCGAGACAGACTAGACGAGCAGTTCTTC. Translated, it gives CASSRDRLDEQFF. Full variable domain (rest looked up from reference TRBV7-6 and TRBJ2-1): GAGVSQSPRYKVTKRGQDVALRCDPISGHVSLYWYRQALGQGPEFLTYFNYEAQQDKSGLPNDRFSAERPEGSISTLTIQRTEQRDSAMYRCASSRDRLDEQFFGPGTRLTVL.

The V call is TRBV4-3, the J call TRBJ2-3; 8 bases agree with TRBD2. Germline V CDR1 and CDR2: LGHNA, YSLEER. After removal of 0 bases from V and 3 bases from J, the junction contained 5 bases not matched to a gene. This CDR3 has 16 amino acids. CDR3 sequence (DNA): TGCGCCAGCAGCCAAGATAGGGCTAGCGGGACAGATACGCAGTATTTT. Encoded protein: CASSQDRASGTDTQYF.

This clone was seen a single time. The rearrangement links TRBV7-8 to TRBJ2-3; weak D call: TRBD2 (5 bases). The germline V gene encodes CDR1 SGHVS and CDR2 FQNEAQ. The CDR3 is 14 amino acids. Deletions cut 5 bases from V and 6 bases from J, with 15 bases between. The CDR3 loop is CASSGLALPDTQYF. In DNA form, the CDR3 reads TGTGCCAGCAGCGGCCTAGCCCTTCCCGATACGCAGTATTTT.

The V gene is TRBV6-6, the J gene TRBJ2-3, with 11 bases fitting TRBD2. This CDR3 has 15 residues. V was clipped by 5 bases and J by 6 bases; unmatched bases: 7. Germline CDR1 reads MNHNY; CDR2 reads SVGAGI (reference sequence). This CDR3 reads CASSISGGAYDTQYF. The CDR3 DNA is TGTGCCAGCAGTATTAGCGGGGGGGCTTACGATACGCAGTATTTT.

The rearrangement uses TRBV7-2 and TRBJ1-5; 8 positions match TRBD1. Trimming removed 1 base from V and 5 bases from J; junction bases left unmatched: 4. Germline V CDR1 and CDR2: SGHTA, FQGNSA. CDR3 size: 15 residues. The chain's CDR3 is CASSLGTGKDQPQHF. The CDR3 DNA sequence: TGTGCCAGCAGCTTAGGGACAGGGAAGGATCAGCCCCAGCATTTT.

CDR3 coding DNA: TGTGCCTGGAGTCCAGGCGGGAACTACGAGCAGTACTTC. Its translation is CAWSPGGNYEQYF. The chain has TRBV30 and TRBJ2-7; D is possibly TRBD2 (6 bases). V was clipped by 2 bases and J by 3 bases, with 11 bases between them. CDR1 is GTSNPN and CDR2 is SVGIG in the germline V gene (reference sequence). This CDR3 comprises 13 residues.

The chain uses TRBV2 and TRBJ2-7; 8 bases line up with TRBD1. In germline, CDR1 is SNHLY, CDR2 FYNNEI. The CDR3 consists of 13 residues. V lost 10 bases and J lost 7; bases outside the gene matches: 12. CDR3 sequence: CATATGAVQEQYF. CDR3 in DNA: TGTGCCACCGCGACAGGGGCGGTCCAGGAGCAGTACTTC.

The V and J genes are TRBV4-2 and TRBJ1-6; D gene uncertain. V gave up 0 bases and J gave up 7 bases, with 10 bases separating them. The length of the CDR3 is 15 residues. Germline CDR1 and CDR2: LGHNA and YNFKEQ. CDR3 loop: CASSQEGELNSPLHF. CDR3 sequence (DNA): TGTGCCAGCAGCCAAGAGGGAGAGTTAAATTCACCCCTCCACTTT.

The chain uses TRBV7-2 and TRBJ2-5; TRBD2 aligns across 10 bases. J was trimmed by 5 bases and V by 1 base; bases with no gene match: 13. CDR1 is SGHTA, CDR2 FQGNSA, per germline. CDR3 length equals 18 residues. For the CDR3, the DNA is TGTGCCAGCAGCTTAGAGCTGGAGCGGGGGGGCATTGGTGAGACCCAGTACTTC. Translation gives CASSLELERGGIGETQYF.

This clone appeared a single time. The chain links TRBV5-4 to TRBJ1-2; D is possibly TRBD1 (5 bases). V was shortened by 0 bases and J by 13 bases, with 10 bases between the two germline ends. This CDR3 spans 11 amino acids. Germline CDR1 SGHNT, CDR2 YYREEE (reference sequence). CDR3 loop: CASSLAGTRTF. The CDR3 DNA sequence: TGTGCCAGCAGCTTGGCCGGGACTCGCACCTTC.

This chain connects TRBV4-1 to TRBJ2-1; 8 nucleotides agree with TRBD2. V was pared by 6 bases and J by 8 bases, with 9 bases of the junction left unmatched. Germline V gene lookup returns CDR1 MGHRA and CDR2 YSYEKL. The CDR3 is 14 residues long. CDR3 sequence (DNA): TGCGCCAGCAGGCAGGGGCGGGGGGTATATGAGCAGTTCTTC. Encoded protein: CASRQGRGVYEQFF.

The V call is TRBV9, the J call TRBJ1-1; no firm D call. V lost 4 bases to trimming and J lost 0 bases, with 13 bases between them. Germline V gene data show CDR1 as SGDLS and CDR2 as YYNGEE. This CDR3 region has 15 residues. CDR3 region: CASSTRSGLNTEAFF. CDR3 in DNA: TGTGCCAGCAGCACCCGGAGCGGATTGAACACTGAAGCTTTCTTT.

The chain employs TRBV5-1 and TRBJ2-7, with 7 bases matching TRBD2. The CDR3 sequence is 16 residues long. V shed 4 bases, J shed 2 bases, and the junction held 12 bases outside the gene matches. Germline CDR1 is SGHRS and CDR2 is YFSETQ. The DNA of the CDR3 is TGCGCCAGCAGCAAGGGGACTAACTCCCGACCCTACGAGCAGTACTTC. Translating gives CASSKGTNSRPYEQYF. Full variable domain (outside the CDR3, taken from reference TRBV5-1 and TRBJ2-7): KAGVTQTPRYLIKTRGQQVTLSCSPISGHRSVSWYQQTPGQGLQFLFEYFSETQRNKGNFPGRFSGRQFSNSRSEMNVSTLELGDSALYLCASSKGTNSRPYEQYFGPGTRLTVT.

The CDR3 protein is CASSPAGASEQFF. The DNA for the CDR3 is TGTGCCAGCAGCCCGGCGGGGGCCTCTGAGCAGTTCTTC. The rearrangement links TRBV7-9 to TRBJ2-1; possible D gene TRBD2, 7 bases. In germline, CDR1 is SEHNR, CDR2 FQNEAQ (reference sequence). V was trimmed by 5 bases and J by 9 bases, leaving 14 bases between them. The CDR3 extends over 13 amino acids.